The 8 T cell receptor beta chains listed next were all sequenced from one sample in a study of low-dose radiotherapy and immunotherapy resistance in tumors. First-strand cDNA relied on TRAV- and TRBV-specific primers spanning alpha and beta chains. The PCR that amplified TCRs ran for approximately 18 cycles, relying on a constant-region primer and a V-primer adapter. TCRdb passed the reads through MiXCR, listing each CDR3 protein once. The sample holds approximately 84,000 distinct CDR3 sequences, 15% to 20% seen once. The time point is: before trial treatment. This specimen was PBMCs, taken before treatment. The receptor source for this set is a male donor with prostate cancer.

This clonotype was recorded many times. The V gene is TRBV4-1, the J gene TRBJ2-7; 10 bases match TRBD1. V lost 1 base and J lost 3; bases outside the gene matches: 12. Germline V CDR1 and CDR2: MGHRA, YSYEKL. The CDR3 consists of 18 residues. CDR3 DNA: TGCGCCAGCAGCCAAGTCGCCCCTGGGACAGGGGATTACTACGAGCAGTACTTC. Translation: CASSQVAPGTGDYYEQYF.

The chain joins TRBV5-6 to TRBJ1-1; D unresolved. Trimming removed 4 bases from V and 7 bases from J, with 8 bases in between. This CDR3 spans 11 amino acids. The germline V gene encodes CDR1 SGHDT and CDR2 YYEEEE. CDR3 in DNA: TGTGCCAGCAGCCTAGACCGTGAAGCTTTCTTT. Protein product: CASSLDREAFF.

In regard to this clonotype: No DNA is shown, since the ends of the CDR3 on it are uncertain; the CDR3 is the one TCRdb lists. CDR3 sequence reads: CASSAGLENTGELFFF. The chain combines TRBV7-6 with TRBJ2-2; the table's D gene call, TRBD2, was not cross checked with the DNA. CDR1 and CDR2 (germline): SGHVS, FNYEAQ. A total of 16 residues make up the CDR3, ends included.

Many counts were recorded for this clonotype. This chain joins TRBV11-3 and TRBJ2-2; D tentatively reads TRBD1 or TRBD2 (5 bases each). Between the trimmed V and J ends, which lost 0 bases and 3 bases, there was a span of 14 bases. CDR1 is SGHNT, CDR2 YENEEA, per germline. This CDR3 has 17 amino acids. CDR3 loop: CASSLELVGVDTGELFF. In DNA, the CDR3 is TGTGCCAGCAGCTTAGAATTGGTGGGGGTGGACACCGGGGAGCTGTTTTTT.

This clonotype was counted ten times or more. CDR3 sequence reads: CASRGDRGNTEAFF. CDR3 sequence (DNA): TGTGCCAGCAGGGGGGACAGGGGGAACACTGAAGCTTTCTTT. The chain joins TRBV25-1 to TRBJ1-1, with 10 positions matching TRBD1. The CDR3 extends over 14 amino acids. V lost 6 bases, J lost 1 base, and 2 bases stayed unmatched. From germline, CDR1 is MGHDK and CDR2 SYGVNS.

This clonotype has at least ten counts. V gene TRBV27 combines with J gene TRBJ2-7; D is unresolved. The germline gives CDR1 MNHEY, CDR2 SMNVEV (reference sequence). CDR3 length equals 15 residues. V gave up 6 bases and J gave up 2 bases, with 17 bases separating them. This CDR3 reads CASRPARSIPYEQYF. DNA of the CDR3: TGTGCCAGCAGACCCGCCAGGAGTATTCCCTACGAGCAGTACTTC.

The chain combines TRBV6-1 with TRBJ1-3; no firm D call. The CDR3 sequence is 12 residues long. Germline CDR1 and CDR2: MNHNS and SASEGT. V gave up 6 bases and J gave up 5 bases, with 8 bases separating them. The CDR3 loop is CASSHHRNTIYF. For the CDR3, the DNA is TGTGCCAGCAGCCACCACAGAAACACCATATATTTT.

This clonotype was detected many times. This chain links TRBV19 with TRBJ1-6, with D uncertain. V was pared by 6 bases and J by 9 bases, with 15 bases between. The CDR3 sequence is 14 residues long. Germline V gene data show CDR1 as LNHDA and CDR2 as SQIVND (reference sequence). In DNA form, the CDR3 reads TGTGCCAGTAGGGCGTGGGATGGTCGTTCACCCCTCCACTTT. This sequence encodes CASRAWDGRSPLHF.